This is a list of T cell receptor beta chains from one sample in a study of molecular identifiers for immune sequencing clone quantification. TCRdb recomputed calls from the PCR reads with MiXCR, one row per CDR3 protein. The sample contains about 630,000 distinct CDR3 sequences, about 25% of which appear only once. Sequenced material: naive CD8+ T cells from blood, with Jurkat cell RNA spiked in. These TCRs come from a human donor in good health. Some libraries in this study had Jurkat cell RNA spiked in. The conserved cysteine and the conserved F or W are not part of the CDR3 here.

v_gene	j_gene	CDR3aa
TRBV20-1	TRBJ2-5	SARDADGRYQETQY
TRBV11-2	TRBJ2-1	ASSLSGTSGRPQNEQF
TRBV9	TRBJ2-2	ASSVGGSTGELF
TRBV7-2	TRBJ2-3	ASSLGQGPGDTQY
TRBV12-3/TRBV12-4	TRBJ2-2	ASTLGGGGELF
TRBV6-5	TRBJ2-2	ASSYDSGTGELF
TRBV7-2	TRBJ1-6	ASSVGAGDNSPLH
TRBV7-7	TRBJ2-1	ASSYNSDRTDEQF
TRBV5-8	TRBJ1-5	ASSSGISSNQPQH
TRBV5-3	TRBJ1-1	DSSLDRGNTEAF
TRBV29-1	TRBJ1-2	SVDRGANYGYT
TRBV24-1	TRBJ1-5	ATRGWFDGPQH
TRBV5-3	TRBJ1-6	ASSFAGGSSPLH
TRBV9	TRBJ1-5	ASSYIYRELGQPQH
TRBV6-5	TRBJ2-7	ASSYRTASYEQY
TRBV3-1	TRBJ2-7	ASSLRGGLGYEQY
TRBV30	TRBJ1-1	AWSVREGEAF
TRBV27	TRBJ2-3	ASGLETGITDTQY
TRBV4-1	TRBJ1-3	ASSQDRPPPGNTRY
TRBV27	TRBJ2-3	ASSQSMSDTQY
TRBV20-1	TRBJ2-7	SAPPGGLTYKQY
TRBV12-3/TRBV12-4	TRBJ2-3	ASSGTGGLTDTQY
TRBV6-2/TRBV6-3	TRBJ2-1	ASSPTSASYNEQF
TRBV12-3/TRBV12-4	TRBJ2-7	ASSPNRGRQY
TRBV29-1	TRBJ2-6	SVWVATSSGANVLT
TRBV6-1	TRBJ1-5	ASSGGVGSYQPQH
TRBV6-1	TRBJ1-1	ASSEAAVLNTEAF
TRBV5-4	TRBJ1-1	ASSPAKNTEAF
TRBV4-1	TRBJ1-2	ASSQAGDSNYGYT
TRBV27	TRBJ2-3	ASSQSLGQGIADTQY
TRBV7-6	TRBJ2-7	ASRRAGAYEQY
TRBV19	TRBJ1-2	ASTTGAYGYT
TRBV6-4	TRBJ2-7	AGSDSSGIKQY
TRBV6-1	TRBJ2-5	ASSESVGLAVGETQY
TRBV7-9	TRBJ2-5	ASSQRTSKIQETQY
TRBV4-1	TRBJ1-5	ASSQVTGVDQPQH
TRBV28	TRBJ1-5	ASSPGQGWVSNQPQH
TRBV6-2/TRBV6-3	TRBJ2-7	ASRKPGPPYEQY
TRBV19	TRBJ2-2	ASSLSDRGLGELF
TRBV19	TRBJ2-1	ASSLGTRSYNEQF
TRBV9	TRBJ2-1	ASSEPGPAVGEQF
TRBV6-1	TRBJ1-2	ASRSGAPSRSYT
TRBV7-2	TRBJ2-2	ASSLALVGNTGELF
TRBV5-5	TRBJ2-7	ASSLSGNSYNEQY
TRBV7-9	TRBJ2-1	ASSSPVVSGEQF
TRBV25-1	TRBJ1-1	ASSDRDRNLGEAF
TRBV20-1	TRBJ2-4	SARPQGVAKNIQY
TRBV6-2/TRBV6-3	TRBJ2-5	ASSPDKPQY
TRBV4-3	TRBJ2-7	ASSQVRANYGQY
TRBV7-9	TRBJ2-3	ASSLAQTGLTDTQY
TRBV27	TRBJ2-3	ASSLSWASGTDTQY
TRBV25-1	TRBJ2-7	ASTRTGGEHSYEQY
TRBV4-3	TRBJ2-2	ASSQEIWTSGTGELF
TRBV9	TRBJ1-5	ASSAGQGNGVPQH
TRBV12-3/TRBV12-4	TRBJ2-7	ASGWIAGDAYEQY
TRBV6-5	TRBJ1-5	ASSWRQPSASNQPQH